This TCR beta chain was sequenced during a study of naive and memory T cell subsets (dated by TCRdb to about 2017). Concerning the study at large: The study applied an open-source, UMI-based TCR alpha and beta sequencing pipeline to sorted naive and memory peripheral blood T cell subsets. The results of the functional CMV T cell responses matched the IgG serology results in every case. RNA was DNase-treated and reverse transcribed with TCR constant-region primers, mostly using SuperScript III. What the work shows at the level of the full study, not this receptor alone: A few larger clonotypes were present in naive repertoires, especially CD8 naive repertoires, and these clonotypes were possibly memory cells re-expressing CD45RA. RNA-based TCR counts may be influenced by expression changes linked to T cell activation and differentiation. No ground truth was available to validate the repertoire findings for the naive and memory subsets. A power law was followed by TCR abundance, with an exponent that differed between naive and memory subsets but was consistent across the three individuals. Once error correction was done, more than 95% of naive TCR sequences showed up just once, which made the naive abundance distributions much steeper than those of the memory subsets. Clonotypes were defined as single alpha or beta chain sequences, not paired alpha/beta receptors. In both CD4 and CD8 cells, the Gini index increased while Shannon and inverse Simpson diversity decreased from naive through CM, EM and EMRA.

Library prep was done by UMI-ligation and nested PCR. The beta constant-region primer consisted of an equimolar mixture of two oligonucleotides that together covered TRBC1 and TRBC2. Four rounds of PCR, combining the SP2 primer with nested alpha and beta constant-region primers, were used to amplify the ligated cDNA. A single-stranded oligonucleotide carrying the SP2 primer and a 12-nucleotide UMI was ligated to the 3' end of the cDNA by T4 RNA ligase 1. Incubation of the ligation reaction lasted roughly 19-24 hours at 16 degrees C. To avoid over-amplification, PCR2 was usually performed as a SYBR Green qPCR and halted once a predetermined threshold was reached. All purifications after the first were performed with Agencourt AMPure XP magnetic beads. Library quantification was done by Qubit, followed by a TapeStation check on which the main peak was expected at around 650 bp. Pooled libraries were sequenced on an Illumina MiSeq using v2 2x251 paired-end kits, and typically about 0.9-2 million reads were obtained per sample. Libraries were pooled at 4 nM per sample, and roughly 4.5-7.5% PhiX was added to improve cluster recognition. In the source study's methods: V and J genes were assigned to Demultiplexor-processed FASTQ reads by Decombinator through tag matching, with a single base-pair mismatch being allowed. By using UMIs, Collapsinator corrected both sequencing errors and the frequency errors caused by PCR heterogeneity. CDR3Translator translated TCRs and extracted CDR3s from the conserved cysteine to the FGXG phenylalanine, flagging non-productive sequences. Gini, Shannon entropy and inverse Simpson indices were computed after subsampling the repertoires to the same number of UMI-defined TCRs. Power-law fits to clonotype abundance distributions were performed by maximum likelihood within the linear range. Similar UMI counts, unique TCR numbers and clonal distributions were obtained with the pipeline and with MIGEC on one naive CD8 sample. One analysis removed from the naive repertoire any naive TCRs that were also found in any memory subset from the same donor. Repertoires were searched for around 7,300 CMV-associated CDR3 sequences compiled from VDJdb and a published dataset. The public reads were run again by TCRdb, first through fastp at Q25 and then through MiXCR, and only productive beta chains were kept. Entries are consolidated by CDR3 protein sequence, retaining the most common genes and DNA. TCRdb assigned the V and J calls; the authors' analysis was not used. This sample has about 100,000 distinct CDR3 sequences in its table, and 14% of those were observed once. The ten largest clones capture approximately 2.8% of the sample.

Including cysteine and phenylalanine, the CDR3 has 12 amino acids. Here the CDR3 DNA is all that survives: 36 bases in frame from base 1. V sheds 5 bases and J sheds 6 bases, leaving 11 bases between their ends. Separate amplification of TCR alpha and beta chain libraries was performed from the second PCR step onward. The CMV status of each donor was determined by measuring IFNgamma production from CD4+ T cells after fresh PBMCs had been stimulated overnight with CMV viral lysate. Miltenyi beads were used first to positively select CD4 T cells, and CD8 T cells were then positively selected from the CD4-negative fraction. After staining for CD3, CD4, CD8, CD45RA, CD27 and a live/dead dye, cells were sorted on a BD Aria II into four subsets based on CD45RA and CD27. Blood came from three healthy volunteers, each fractionated into CD4 and CD8 T cells and then into four differentiation subsets. Roughly 0.12 L of peripheral blood was taken from each donor, and PBMC were separated by density-gradient centrifugation on Ficoll-Paque PLUS. Sorted cells were lysed in RLT buffer, and RNA was extracted with a Qiagen RNeasy kit and stored at -80°C.

This clonotype was seen a handful of times. Its binding antigen is unknown. The record has no base qualities; no much larger clone is one base away. This chain is built from TRBV12-3 or TRBV12-4 and TRBJ2-7; TRBD2 could be the D gene, as 6 bases match. The sequence was collected from a human donor in good health. Sequenced: naive CD8+ T cells from blood. According to the study, the label for this sample's cell subset or site signals: naive T cells, CD45RA high CD27+. The DNA is as follows: TGTGCCAGCAGTCCGTTGGGGGGCGAGCAGTACTTC. The translation is CASSPLGGEQYF.